Only a few counts were recorded for the clone carrying this TCR beta chain. Patients included in sequencing had previously demonstrated CD8+CD57+ cell expansion by flow cytometry. The entry originates in a study of CD8+CD57+ T cells in acquired aplastic anemia. Profiling that covered TCR beta VDJ and CDR3 relied on genomic DNA as its template. Using its own MiXCR run on the reads, TCRdb lists one record per CDR3 protein. The sample has some 170,000 distinct CDR3 sequences, more than 45% seen once; the top ten hold around 1%. The sequence came from a human donor with aplastic anemia. The sequencing input was sorted CD4+, CD8+, or CD8+CD57+ T cells (not recorded which) from PBMCs.

CDR3 region: CASSAAGSEQYF. In DNA, the CDR3 is TGTGCCAGCAGCGCGGCAGGGTCCGAGCAGTACTTC. V usage is TRBV7-9 and J usage is TRBJ2-7, with a weak D call TRBD1 (5 bases). CDR3 size: 12 residues. V dropped 5 bases and J dropped 6 bases, with 11 bases sitting between them. Germline CDR1 SEHNR, CDR2 FQNEAQ (reference sequence).